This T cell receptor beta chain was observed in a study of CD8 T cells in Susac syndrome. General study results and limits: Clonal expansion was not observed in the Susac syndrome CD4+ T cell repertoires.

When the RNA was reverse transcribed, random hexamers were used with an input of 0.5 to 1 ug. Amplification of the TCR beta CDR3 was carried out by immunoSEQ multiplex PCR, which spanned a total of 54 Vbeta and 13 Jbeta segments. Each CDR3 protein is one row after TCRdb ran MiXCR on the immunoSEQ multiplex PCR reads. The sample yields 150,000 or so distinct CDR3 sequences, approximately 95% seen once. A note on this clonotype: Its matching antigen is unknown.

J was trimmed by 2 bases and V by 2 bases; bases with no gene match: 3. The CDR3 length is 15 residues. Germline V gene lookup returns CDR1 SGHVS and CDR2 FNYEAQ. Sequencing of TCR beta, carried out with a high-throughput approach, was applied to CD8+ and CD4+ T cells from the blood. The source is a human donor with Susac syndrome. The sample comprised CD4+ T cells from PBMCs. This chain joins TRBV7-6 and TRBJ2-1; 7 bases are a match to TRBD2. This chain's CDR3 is CASSLTSDTYNEQFF. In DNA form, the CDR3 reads TGTGCCAGCAGCTTAACTAGCGATACCTACAATGAGCAGTTCTTC.